This is a list of T cell receptor beta chains from one sample in a study of blood T cells in healthy people across ages. TCRdb re-called the 5' RACE reads with MiXCR, one entry per CDR3 protein. The sample has approximately 600,000 distinct CDR3 sequences, approximately 59% seen once. The sample consisted of blood. The receptors were sampled from a man aged 55 to 70 in good health. The CDR3 runs from the conserved cysteine through the conserved F or W. A D gene is named only where the DNA matches it firmly. The size entry is marked missing in some rows and otherwise reads once, few, many or a size class.

v_call	cdr3_length	j_call	clone_size	d_call	cdr3_nt	cdr3_aa
TRBV6-6	14	TRBJ2-7	NA	NA	TGTGCCAGCGGGTGGGGACGGGGTGGAGGCGAGCAGTACTTC	CASGWGRGGGEQYF
TRBV6-1	16	TRBJ2-7	NA	TRBD1	TGTGCCAGCAGTGAAGGAGGACAGGGAGCTCCCTACGAGCAGTACTTC	CASSEGGQGAPYEQYF
TRBV6-1	12	TRBJ1-2	NA	NA	TGTGCCCGCAGTCCCAATGGGTATGGCTACACCTTC	CARSPNGYGYTF
TRBV10-3	14	TRBJ2-7	few	NA	TGTGCCATCAGTGAGCCGCCCCCCTCCTACGAGCAGTACTTC	CAISEPPPSYEQYF
TRBV28	13	TRBJ2-3	NA	TRBD2	TGTGCCAGCAGTTTCTCCGTAGCGGGGGGGCTGTATTTT	CASSFSVAGGLYF
TRBV20-1	13	TRBJ2-7	NA	NA	TGCAGTTCTACGGGACACCTCTCCTACGAGCAGTACTTC	CSSTGHLSYEQYF
TRBV2	14	TRBJ2-2	few	NA	TGTGCCAGCACCTTGGACGGATACACCGGGGAGCTGTTTTTT	CASTLDGYTGELFF
TRBV28	11	TRBJ2-5	NA	NA	TGTGCCAGCACCTCGAAAGAGACCCAGTACTTC	CASTSKETQYF
TRBV7-2	15	TRBJ2-4	NA	TRBD2	TGTGCCAGCAGCCCCGGACTAGCGGGGAAAAACATTCAGTACTTC	CASSPGLAGKNIQYF
TRBV7-2	15	TRBJ2-3	few	NA	TGTGCCAGCAGCTTTGGGGGAGTTCGCACAGATACGCAGTATTTT	CASSFGGVRTDTQYF
TRBV20-1	13	TRBJ2-7	NA	NA	TGCAGTGCTAGACCGGGACAAAGCTACGAGCAGTACTTC	CSARPGQSYEQYF
TRBV2	14	TRBJ1-1	NA	TRBD1	TGTGCCAGCAGTGAAGCCAGGGGGCTTACTGAAGCTTTCTTT	CASSEARGLTEAFF
TRBV20-1	15	TRBJ2-7	NA	TRBD2	TGCAGTGCTACCGCCTTAGGGACTAGCGGATACGAGCAGTACTTC	CSATALGTSGYEQYF
TRBV28	13	TRBJ2-5	few	NA	TGTGCCAGCAGTTTAAGTAGCACGGAGACCCAGTACTTC	CASSLSSTETQYF
TRBV3-1	14	TRBJ2-3	NA	NA	TGTGCCAGCAGCCAAGTCGGGGACAAGAACACGCAGTATTTT	CASSQVGDKNTQYF
TRBV20-1	16	TRBJ2-5	NA	TRBD2	TGCAGTGCCGCGACTAGCGGGGATAGGTACCAAGAGACCCAGTACTTC	CSAATSGDRYQETQYF
TRBV29-1	14	TRBJ1-1	NA	TRBD1	TGCAGCGCCGTTATGACAGGGGTGTACACTGAAGCTTTCTTT	CSAVMTGVYTEAFF
TRBV29-1	17	TRBJ2-5	NA	NA	TGCAGCGCGAGCCCGTCGATCCCCGGGCTAGACCAAGAGACCCAGTACTTC	CSASPSIPGLDQETQYF
TRBV29-1	13	TRBJ1-1	few	NA	TGCAGCGTTGAACACCGCGGGGTCACTGAAGCTTTCTTT	CSVEHRGVTEAFF
TRBV12-3/TRBV12-4	15	TRBJ2-7	few	NA	TGTGCCAGCAGCCGGACAGTTGTTAGCTCCTACGAGCAGTACTTC	CASSRTVVSSYEQYF
TRBV29-1	15	TRBJ1-2	NA	NA	TGCAGCGTTACTACTACAGGAAGGGGAGGCGATGGCTACACCTTC	CSVTTTGRGGDGYTF
TRBV9	15	TRBJ1-6	NA	NA	TGTGCCAGCAGCGTAGGGGAGCACCTCACCTCACCCCTCCACTTT	CASSVGEHLTSPLHF
TRBV12-3/TRBV12-4	16	TRBJ2-1	NA	NA	TGTGCCAGCAGAAGGTCGGCAGGGGAGATTTTTAATGAGCAGTTCTTC	CASRRSAGEIFNEQFF